The 23 T cell receptor beta chains below were found in one sample sequenced in a study of cytomegalovirus exposure and HLA in healthy donors. In the PCR, 60 Vbeta and 13 Jbeta primers were used. The repertoire was sequenced with immunoSEQ multiplex PCR; TCRdb's copy has only in-frame clones and lacks some. The sample lists under 200,000 clones, approximately 72% occurring once. The source material was PBMCs. The receptors were sampled from a female donor in good health and CMV-seronegative.

The chain joins TRBV7-2 to TRBJ1-1; D is perhaps TRBD1 (5 bases). V was trimmed by 1 base and J by 8 bases, leaving 14 bases between them. The germline V gene has CDR1 SGHTA and CDR2 FQGNSA. The CDR3 is made up of 14 amino acids. The CDR3 loop reads CASSLVSGRVEAFF. The CDR3 region has the DNA TGTGCCAGCAGCTTAGTTTCAGGGAGGGTCGAAGCTTTCTTT.

This chain joins TRBV19 and TRBJ2-7, with D tentatively TRBD1 (6 bases). The CDR3 runs to 13 residues. The V and J ends lost 3 bases and 3 bases respectively, with 9 bases between them. Germline CDR1 is LNHDA and CDR2 is SQIVND (reference sequence). The CDR3 DNA follows: TGTGCCAGTAGTATCCCAGGGGACTACGAGCAGTACTTC. It encodes CASSIPGDYEQYF.

The J gene is TRBJ2-1, the V gene TRBV18, with a possible D match to TRBD1 (6 bases). Per the germline V gene, CDR1 is KGHSH and CDR2 is LQKENI. The CDR3 is 15 residues long. The germline V and J ends were trimmed by 3 bases and 6 bases, with 15 bases remaining between them. In DNA, the CDR3 is TGTGCCAGCTCACCCCGACAGGTTCAGGGCAATGAGCAGTTCTTC. Its translation: CASSPRQVQGNEQFF.

This clone was seen once. The J gene is TRBJ2-7, the V gene TRBV7-2; a possible D gene is TRBD2 (6 bases). The CDR3 sequence is 16 residues long. From germline, CDR1 is SGHTA and CDR2 FQGNSA. The ends were cut back, 7 bases at V and 1 base at J, with 20 bases in the middle. CDR3 sequence: CASTAAGTRLSYEQYF. The CDR3 DNA reads as TGTGCCAGCACCGCGGCCGGGACTCGGCTATCCTACGAGCAGTACTTC.

DNA for the CDR3: TGTGCCAGCAGCTCGGGACAGGGAGGACAGCCCCAGCATTTT. Protein sequence: CASSSGQGGQPQHF. The genes are TRBV6-5 and TRBJ1-5; 9 bases match TRBD1. The V segment lost 6 bases and the J segment 7 bases; nucleotides outside the gene matches: 7. CDR1 and CDR2 from the germline V gene are MNHEY and SVGAGI. The CDR3 sequence is 14 residues long.

The genes are TRBV13 and TRBJ2-7, with D maybe TRBD2 (5 bases). The germline V gene has CDR1 PRHDT and CDR2 FYEKMQ (reference sequence). V dropped 1 base and J dropped 2 bases, with 9 bases sitting between them. The CDR3 runs to 14 residues. DNA of the CDR3: TGTGCCAGCAGCTTAGATCCGGGGACCTACGAGCAGTACTTC. Protein sequence: CASSLDPGTYEQYF. The whole variable domain, remainder taken from reference TRBV13 and TRBJ2-7, is AAGVIQSPRHLIKEKRETATLKCYPIPRHDTVYWYQQGPGQDPQFLISFYEKMQSDKGSIPDRFSAQQFSDYHSELNMSSLELGDSALYFCASSLDPGTYEQYFGPGTRLTVT.

V is TRBV11-1 and J is TRBJ2-3, with TRBD2 matching over 8 bases. The CDR3 extends over 16 amino acids. J was trimmed by 1 base and V by 5 bases; bases with no gene match: 8. CDR1 is SGHAT and CDR2 is FQDESV in the germline V gene (reference sequence). CDR3 protein: CASSRQAGAGTDTQYF. The CDR3 DNA reads TGTGCCAGCAGCCGCCAAGCGGGAGCGGGCACAGATACGCAGTATTTT.

DNA of the CDR3: TGTGCCAGCTCACCCTCCGGGACAGTAACGGGAAACACCATATATTTT. Its translation is CASSPSGTVTGNTIYF. The chain is built from TRBV18 and TRBJ1-3; 7 bases agree with TRBD1. V trimming: 3 bases; J trimming: 4 bases; junction bases outside the gene matches: 9. The germline gives CDR1 KGHSH, CDR2 LQKENI. This CDR3 region has 16 residues.

The chain has TRBV5-5 and TRBJ2-7, with D tentatively TRBD1 (5 bases). The V gene lost 0 bases and the J gene lost 4 bases, with 11 bases spanning the gap. The CDR3 loop spans 14 amino acids. Germline V gene sequence: CDR1 SGHKS, CDR2 YYEKEE (reference sequence). Here the CDR3 reads CASSLAQVLYEQYF. CDR3 coding DNA: TGTGCCAGCAGCTTGGCACAGGTTCTTTACGAGCAGTACTTC.

This chain joins TRBV19 and TRBJ1-6; TRBD1 agrees at 7 bases. CDR1 and CDR2 (germline): LNHDA, SQIVND (reference sequence). The CDR3 has 17 residues. V shed 6 bases and J 8 bases; nucleotides not matched to a gene: 16. CDR3 in DNA: TGTGCCAGTAGGAAAACCTGGACAGGCGGCGTGGATTCACCCCTCCACTTT. It specifies CASRKTWTGGVDSPLHF.

V and J are TRBV2 and TRBJ2-5; 13 nucleotides line up with TRBD2. The J call may be incorrect, as the DNA end agrees better with TRBJ2-7. CDR3 length: 17 residues. Germline assignment: CDR1 SNHLY and CDR2 FYNNEI. Here the CDR3 reads CASRERLAGGHEYEQYF. CDR3 nucleotides: TGTGCCAGCAGAGAGAGACTAGCGGGAGGTCATGAGTACGAGCAGTACTTC.

The chain uses TRBV7-2 and TRBJ2-1; 9 positions match TRBD2. Germline V gene lookup returns CDR1 SGHTA and CDR2 FQGNSA. V dropped 2 bases and J dropped 5; count of bases not matched to a gene: 7. This CDR3 contains 16 residues. CDR3 coding DNA: TGTGCCAGCAGCTTAAGTTGGACTAGCGCGGACAATGAGCAGTTCTTC. Translated: CASSLSWTSADNEQFF.

This clone has only a few counts. The chain combines TRBV5-8 with TRBJ2-3, with a weak D call TRBD2 (7 bases). V lost 3 bases to trimming and J lost 2 bases, with 13 bases between them. This CDR3 is built from 15 residues. CDR1 and CDR2 (germline): SGHTS, YDEGEE. CDR3 bases: TGTGCCAGCAGCTGGGCGGGGGCCCACACAGATACGCAGTATTTT. It yields the protein CASSWAGAHTDTQYF.

This chain connects TRBV30 to TRBJ2-7, with D perhaps TRBD1 (6 bases). CDR3 length: 13 amino acids. Trimming removed 5 bases from V and 1 base from J, with 12 bases in between. CDR1 GTSNPN and CDR2 SVGIG come from the germline V gene (reference sequence). Here the CDR3 DNA reads TGTGCCTGGTCCGACAGGCGATCCTACGAGCAGTACTTC. Translation gives CAWSDRRSYEQYF.

The chain combines TRBV27 with TRBJ2-2, with TRBD2 matching over 13 bases. CDR3 length equals 15 residues. CDR1 and CDR2 (germline): MNHEY, SMNVEV (reference sequence). With 8 bases clipped from V and 7 bases from J, the junction kept 7 bases outside the gene matches. CDR3 coding DNA: TGTGCCAGCGAGGCACTAGCGGGAGGGGGCGGGGAGCTGTTTTTT. Translating gives CASEALAGGGGELFF.

The chain has TRBV28 and TRBJ2-7; 9 bases are a match to TRBD1. Looked up from germline, CDR1 is MDHEN and CDR2 is SYDVKM. The CDR3 is 16 residues long. V lost 5 bases and J lost 2; bases outside the gene matches: 10. The CDR3 nucleotides are TGTGCCAGCAGTCTAAATCCCGACAGGGGGACCTACGAGCAGTACTTC. This translates into CASSLNPDRGTYEQYF.

As regards this clone: One junction end does not reproduce the germline sequence, and a read error may be involved. The CDR3 sequence is CASSLGGSGANVLTF. Written as DNA, the CDR3 is TGTGCTAGCAGCTTAGGAGGATCTGGGGCCAACGTCCTGACTTTC. This chain links TRBV7-7 with TRBJ2-6, with a tentative D call TRBD2 (5 bases). The germline V gene has CDR1 SSHAT and CDR2 FNYEAQ (reference sequence). The CDR3 consists of 15 residues.

The genes are TRBV4-3 and TRBJ1-1, with a possible D match to TRBD1 (6 bases). V lost 4 bases and J 1 base, leaving 13 bases between the germline ends. Looked up from germline, CDR1 is LGHNA and CDR2 is YSLEER. This CDR3 has 15 residues. CDR3 protein: CASSLGAKGNTEAFF. For the CDR3, the DNA is TGCGCCAGCAGCCTGGGGGCCAAAGGGAACACTGAAGCTTTCTTT.

The chain carries TRBV7-2 and TRBJ2-5; 10 nucleotides line up with TRBD2. Germline V CDR1 and CDR2: SGHTA, FQGNSA. CDR3 length: 16 residues. Trimming took 6 bases from V and 1 from J; bases not matched to a gene: 8. The CDR3 nucleotides are TGTGCCAGCAGGGGGGCTAGCGGGGGCCTCCAAGAGACCCAGTACTTC. It encodes CASRGASGGLQETQYF.

The rearrangement uses TRBV7-2 and TRBJ1-1; D is undetermined. The CDR3 has 16 residues. Looked up from germline, CDR1 is SGHTA and CDR2 is FQGNSA. V was clipped by 3 bases and J by 0 bases, with 14 bases between them. Here the CDR3 DNA reads TGTGCCAGCAGCTTCCCTCTATCTTCTATGAACACTGAAGCTTTCTTT. This translates into CASSFPLSSMNTEAFF.

This sequence joins TRBV19 and TRBJ2-1; D perhaps matches TRBD1 (7 bases). Trimming took 7 bases from V and 5 from J, leaving 15 bases between them. CDR1 is LNHDA, CDR2 SQIVND, per germline (reference sequence). The CDR3 is 14 residues long. CDR3 nucleotide sequence: TGTGCCAGTACAGGGGGGAATCAAAACAATGAGCAGTTCTTC. Amino acid sequence: CASTGGNQNNEQFF.

This clone was detected a few times. The chain links TRBV15 to TRBJ1-5, with D unresolved. This CDR3 has 14 amino acids. Germline assignment: CDR1 LNHNV and CDR2 YYDKDF (reference sequence). Trimming cost V 0 bases and J 4 bases, with 7 bases left between them. The CDR3 sequence: CATSREQKNQPQHF. The CDR3 coding sequence is TGTGCCACCAGCAGAGAACAGAAGAATCAGCCCCAGCATTTT.

The chain uses TRBV9 and TRBJ1-5; D remains unclear. The CDR3 spans 15 residues. CDR1 and CDR2 (germline): SGDLS, YYNGEE. The germline V and J ends were trimmed by 0 bases and 3 bases, with 10 bases remaining between them. The CDR3 DNA is TGTGCCAGCAGCGTAGATGCCGGGGTCAATCAGCCCCAGCATTTT. Protein sequence: CASSVDAGVNQPQHF. The full variable domain, its missing parts supplied by reference TRBV9 and TRBJ1-5, is DSGVTQTPKHLITATGQRVTLRCSPRSGDLSVYWYQQSLDQGLQFLIQYYNGEERAKGNILERFSAQQFPDLHSELNLSSLELGDSALYFCASSVDAGVNQPQHFGDGTRLSIL.